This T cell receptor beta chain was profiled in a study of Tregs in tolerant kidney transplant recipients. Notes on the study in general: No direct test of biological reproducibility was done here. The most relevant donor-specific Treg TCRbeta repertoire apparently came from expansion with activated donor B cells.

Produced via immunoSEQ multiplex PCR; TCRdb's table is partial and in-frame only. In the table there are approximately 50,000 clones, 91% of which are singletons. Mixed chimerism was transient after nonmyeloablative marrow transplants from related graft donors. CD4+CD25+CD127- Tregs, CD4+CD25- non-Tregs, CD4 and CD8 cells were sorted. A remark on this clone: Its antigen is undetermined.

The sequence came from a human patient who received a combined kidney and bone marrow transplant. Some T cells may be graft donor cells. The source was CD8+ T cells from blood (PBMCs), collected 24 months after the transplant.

The CDR3 spells CASSPDRALEQYF. The DNA of the CDR3 is TGTGCCAGCAGCCCTGACAGGGCCCTCGAGCAGTACTTC. This chain uses TRBV7-9 with TRBJ2-7, with 7 bases identical to TRBD1. The CDR3 is 13 residues long. Trimming cost V 5 bases and J 6 bases; bases outside gene matches: 7. The germline CDR1 and CDR2 sequences are SEHNR and FQNEAQ (reference sequence).